This TCR beta chain emerged from a study of blood T cell repertoires in COVID-19. Study information: Sites across the United States, Italy and Spain contributed samples from acute and convalescent COVID-19. PBMCs, B-cell-depleted T cells, or T cells were the source of the cDNA or gDNA that made up the material.

Original analysis: Nucleated cell number was recorded as an estimate derived from reference gene primer amplification. This table comes from immunoSEQ multiplex PCR, and its TCRdb copy is limited to in-frame clones, with some not included. The V and J calls and clone size are taken from that table; D and trimming were inferred from the DNA. Altogether about 360,000 clones are present, about 87% being singletons, with the ten largest covering less than 3.5%. The receptor comes from a human donor in a cohort sampled during active COVID-19. The specimen sequenced was peripheral blood.

The CDR3 nucleotides read TGCGCCAGCAGCTTGGAGCAGGCTAATGAAAAACTGTTTTTT. Residues: CASSLEQANEKLFF. The rearrangement links TRBV5-1 to TRBJ1-4; D not certain. This CDR3 has 14 amino acids. Germline assignment: CDR1 SGHRS and CDR2 YFSETQ. With 0 bases removed from V and 3 bases from J, the gap between germline ends came to 6 bases.